The rows below give T cell receptor beta chains drawn from one sample of a study of blood T cells in healthy people across ages. One entry per CDR3 protein, called by TCRdb with MiXCR from the 5' RACE reads. In the table there are 1.5 million or so distinct CDR3 sequences, less than 45% of which are singletons. Sample: blood. These receptor sequences come from a young woman in good health. Each CDR3 is given with its conserved first and last residue. The D gene is left open where the match is weak. Expanded clones get a size class; other rows say once, few or many, or leave the size out.

V gene,clone size,D gene,J gene,CDR3 DNA,CDR3 protein
TRBV7-9,few,TRBD2,TRBJ2-7,TGTGCCAGCAGCTCGGTAGCGGGAGGGCCTTACGAGCAGTACTTC,CASSSVAGGPYEQYF
TRBV7-9,.,TRBD1,TRBJ2-7,TGTGCCAGCAGGGACAGGGCCGAGCAGTACTTC,CASRDRAEQYF
TRBV7-6,.,TRBD1,TRBJ2-7,TGTGCCAGCAGCTTATGGGGGCGGGACAGGGTGAGCGACCAGTACTTC,CASSLWGRDRVSDQYF
TRBV28,.,TRBD1,TRBJ2-1,TGTGCCAGCAGGATGACAGGGTTGAGCTCCTACAATGAGCAGTTCTTC,CASRMTGLSSYNEQFF
TRBV20-1,few,TRBD1,TRBJ1-6,TGCAGTGCTAGAGATGGGGGACAGGGGGTATTCTCACCCCTCCACTTT,CSARDGGQGVFSPLHF
TRBV6-5,.,.,TRBJ2-3,TGTGCCAGCAGTTACTCGGGGCCAGATACGCAGTATTTT,CASSYSGPDTQYF
TRBV20-1,many,.,TRBJ1-2,TGCAGTGCTATTGACAGAGTCTATGGCTACACCTTC,CSAIDRVYGYTF
TRBV7-9,.,.,TRBJ1-1,TGTGCCAGCAGCTTAGCGTGGGAGAACACTGAAGCTTTCTTT,CASSLAWENTEAFF
TRBV27,few,.,TRBJ2-1,TGTGCCAGCAGTTTTAAACTAGCTGAGACCCAGTTCTTC,CASSFKLAETQFF
TRBV12-3/TRBV12-4,few,.,TRBJ2-3,TGTGCCAGCAGTTTAACTAAGGGGGCAGATACGCAGTATTTT,CASSLTKGADTQYF
TRBV10-3,.,.,TRBJ1-2,TGTGCCATCAGTGAACCAGGGGTCGGCTACACCTTC,CAISEPGVGYTF
TRBV5-1,few,.,TRBJ2-3,TGCGCCAGCAGCTTGTTAACCAGGGAGGTTGATACGCAGTATTTT,CASSLLTREVDTQYF
TRBV20-1,.,.,TRBJ1-1,TGCAGTGCCCGCCGACGGAGGGCTGAAGCTTTCTTT,CSARRRRAEAFF
TRBV6-2/TRBV6-3,.,.,TRBJ2-1,TGTGCCAGCAGTTACTCGAATCGGAATGAGCAGTTCTTC,CASSYSNRNEQFF
TRBV6-5,few,TRBD2,TRBJ2-5,TGTGCCAGCAGTACGCGACTAGCGGGTCCATATACCCAGTACTTC,CASSTRLAGPYTQYF
TRBV11-2,few,.,TRBJ1-2,TGTGCCAGCAGCTGGCCTGTATCCCACTATGGCTACACCTTC,CASSWPVSHYGYTF
TRBV6-5,few,TRBD1,TRBJ1-1,TGTGCCAGCAGTTACGATGAGGGGGCCACTGAAGCTTTCTTT,CASSYDEGATEAFF
TRBV6-5,.,.,TRBJ1-2,TGTGCCAGCAGTGACGGGACGACGGATGGCTACACCTTC,CASSDGTTDGYTF
TRBV4-3,.,TRBD1,TRBJ1-2,TGCGCCAGCAGCCAAGGGGGTTCGGACAGGGCGCAGGGAGGCTACACCTTC,CASSQGGSDRAQGGYTF
TRBV10-1,.,TRBD2,TRBJ2-1,TGCGCCAGCAGTGGACCGGGAGGGGACAACAATGAGCAGTTCTTC,CASSGPGGDNNEQFF
TRBV7-9,few,.,TRBJ2-6,TGTGCCAGCAGCTTAACGGACAGTAGTCGCTCTGGGGCCAACGTCCTGACTTTC,CASSLTDSSRSGANVLTF
TRBV25-1,.,TRBD2,TRBJ2-3,TGTGCCAGCAGTGCCCTCACTAGCGGGGGTGACACAGATACGCAGTATTTT,CASSALTSGGDTDTQYF
TRBV11-2,few,.,TRBJ2-1,TGTGCCAGCAGCCCCTTCGGGACAAAGAATGAGCAGTTCTTC,CASSPFGTKNEQFF
TRBV7-9,few,TRBD1,TRBJ1-2,TGTGCCAGCAGCGAGGGACAGGGTAACCATGGCTACACCTTC,CASSEGQGNHGYTF
TRBV7-9,.,.,TRBJ1-1,TGTGCCAGCGCGCCGGGTTTTGGTGGCACTGAAGCTTTCTTT,CASAPGFGGTEAFF
TRBV24-1,few,.,TRBJ1-2,TGTGCCACCAGTGCCGCAAGAGGGGAACCTTACACCTTC,CATSAARGEPYTF
TRBV5-4,.,TRBD2,TRBJ2-1,TGTGCCAGCAGCTACGCGACTAGCTTGGGTGAGCAGTTCTTC,CASSYATSLGEQFF
TRBV29-1,.,TRBD1,TRBJ2-1,TGCAGCGTTGCCTACAGGGGAACCTACAATGAGCAGTTCTTC,CSVAYRGTYNEQFF
TRBV20-1,.,.,TRBJ1-2,TGCAGTGCCCCCCTTGCGCAACTCTCTAACTATGGCTACACCTTC,CSAPLAQLSNYGYTF
TRBV25-1,.,.,TRBJ2-5,TGTGCCAGCACTGCCTCGGGCGGAGAGACCCAGTACTTC,CASTASGGETQYF
TRBV7-9,.,.,TRBJ1-2,TGTGCCAGCAGCCACTTCCCAGTGGGCCTAAAAGTCTATGGCTACACCTTC,CASSHFPVGLKVYGYTF
TRBV12-3/TRBV12-4,few,TRBD2,TRBJ2-1,TGTGCCAGCAGTTATATTCCTAGCGGGAGCTGGAACAATGAGCAGTTCTTC,CASSYIPSGSWNNEQFF
TRBV28,few,.,TRBJ2-1,TGTGCCAGCAGTTTTCTTTTAAGCTCCTACAATGAGCAGTTCTTC,CASSFLLSSYNEQFF
TRBV27,.,.,TRBJ1-2,TGTGCCAGCAGTCCTCGGACCTGGGCCTATGGCTACACCTTC,CASSPRTWAYGYTF
TRBV20-1,few,.,TRBJ2-5,TGCAGTGCTAGAGATATGAGCGAGGGGACCCAGTACTTC,CSARDMSEGTQYF
TRBV4-1,.,.,TRBJ1-5,TGCGCCAGCAGCCAAGATACGACAGATCGGGGACAGCCCCAGCATTTT,CASSQDTTDRGQPQHF
TRBV5-1,.,.,TRBJ1-2,TGCGCCAGCAGCTTGGGTACGATAACCTATGGCTACACCTTC,CASSLGTITYGYTF
TRBV12-3/TRBV12-4,.,.,TRBJ1-2,TGTGCCAGCAGTTTTCGAGTAGGATTTAACTATGGCTACACCTTC,CASSFRVGFNYGYTF
TRBV11-2,.,TRBD2,TRBJ2-3,TGTGCCAGCACTGGCGGGAGGGCCGGCCGGGATTTGCAGTATTTT,CASTGGRAGRDLQYF
TRBV21-1,.,.,TRBJ2-7,TGTGCCAGCAGCAAAAGGTGTCAGGTTAACGTTGGAGCCTCCTACGAGCAGTACTTC,CASSKRCQVNVGASYEQYF
TRBV3-1,.,.,TRBJ2-2,TGTGCCAGCAGCCAAGAACGTTTCAGGTCGAACACCGGGGAGCTGTTTTTT,CASSQERFRSNTGELFF
TRBV29-1,once,TRBD1,TRBJ2-1,TGCAGCGTGGGGACAGGCCGTGAGCAGTTCTTC,CSVGTGREQFF
TRBV3-1,.,.,TRBJ2-1,TGTGCCAGCAGCCAAGAAGGTCTAGGGCCTGCTAATGAGCAGTTCTTC,CASSQEGLGPANEQFF
TRBV7-2,few,.,TRBJ2-7,TGTGCCAGCAGCTGGACGACTACCTACGAGCAGTACTTC,CASSWTTTYEQYF
TRBV4-3,.,TRBD1,TRBJ2-4,TGCGCCAGCAGCCCAGCGATGGGACAGGGGGCTTACGGGCAGTACTTC,CASSPAMGQGAYGQYF
TRBV12-3/TRBV12-4,few,.,TRBJ1-5,TGTGCCAGCAGTTGGGGGGGGGTACAGCCCCAGCATTTT,CASSWGGVQPQHF
TRBV7-9,.,.,TRBJ2-7,TGTGCCAGCAGCATGACAGGAGCCTACGAGCAGTACTTC,CASSMTGAYEQYF
TRBV20-1,.,TRBD1,TRBJ1-4,TGCAGTGCTAGAGACCTCACCACAGGGGGCCATGAAAAACTGTTTTTT,CSARDLTTGGHEKLFF
TRBV27,.,.,TRBJ1-2,TGTGCCAGCGGTTCGATATTGGATTTAGTGAATTATGGCTACACCTTC,CASGSILDLVNYGYTF
TRBV25-1,.,TRBD1,TRBJ1-5,TGTGCCAACAGTACCGACAGGGAGAGCAATCAGCCCCAGCATTTT,CANSTDRESNQPQHF
TRBV4-1,few,TRBD2,TRBJ2-1,TGCGCCAGCAGCCAAGTGGTCGGGGGGAGCGAGCAGTTCTTC,CASSQVVGGSEQFF
TRBV10-2,.,TRBD2,TRBJ2-1,TGCGCCAGCAGCAAGACTAGCGGGAGTAACAATGAGCAGTTCTTC,CASSKTSGSNNEQFF
TRBV7-3,.,.,TRBJ1-2,TGTGCCAGCAGTGAGTTGAAGAGCTTAAGACCCGGCTACACCTTC,CASSELKSLRPGYTF